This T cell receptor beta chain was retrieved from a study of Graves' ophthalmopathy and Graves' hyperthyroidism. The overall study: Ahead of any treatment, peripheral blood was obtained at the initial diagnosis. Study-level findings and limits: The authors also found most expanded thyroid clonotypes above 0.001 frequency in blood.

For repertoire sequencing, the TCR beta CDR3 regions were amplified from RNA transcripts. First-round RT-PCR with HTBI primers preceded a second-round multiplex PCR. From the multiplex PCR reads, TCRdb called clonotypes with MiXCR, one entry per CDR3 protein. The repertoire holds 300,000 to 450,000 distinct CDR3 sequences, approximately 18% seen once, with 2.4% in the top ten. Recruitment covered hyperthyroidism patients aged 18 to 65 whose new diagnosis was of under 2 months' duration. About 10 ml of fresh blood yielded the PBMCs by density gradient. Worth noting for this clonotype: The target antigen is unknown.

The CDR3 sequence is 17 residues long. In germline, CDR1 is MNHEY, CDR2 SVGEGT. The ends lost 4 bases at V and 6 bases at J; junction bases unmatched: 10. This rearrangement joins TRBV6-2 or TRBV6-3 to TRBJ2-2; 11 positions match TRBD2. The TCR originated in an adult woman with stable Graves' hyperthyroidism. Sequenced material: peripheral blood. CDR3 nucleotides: TGTGCCAGCAGTTCTCCGGGACTAGCGGCCCTAGCCGGGGAGCTGTTTTTT. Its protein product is CASSSPGLAALAGELFF.